This T cell receptor (beta chain) was found in a study of blood T cell repertoires in COVID-19 (dated by TCRdb to the early 2020s). Broadly, across the study: The collaborator samples originated in the United States, Italy and Spain and spanned the acute and convalescent phases of COVID-19. The prospective study material was composed of cDNA or gDNA derived from T cells, B-cell-depleted T cells, or PBMCs. The dataset comprised deeply sampled blood TCRbeta repertoires from subjects exposed to, actively infected with, or recovered from COVID-19. The repertoires were made available in a free public database intended to serve as a resource for research on the immune response to SARS-CoV-2. The samples were drawn from the first 160 participants of the ongoing ImmuneRACE study and from about 1,200 subjects provided by 6 global collaborators. A de-identified subject ID, COVID-19 status, age in years and sex were almost always included in the sample metadata. HLA class I and class II types, where available, came from metadata supplied by the sample provider rather than from assay-based typing.

The CDR3 numbers 13 residues from cysteine through phenylalanine. The read is trimmed to its CDR3 DNA, 39 bases read in frame from base 1. V lost 2 bases and J lost 6 bases, and the count of bases not matched to a germline gene is 4. Based on the germline V gene, the CDR1 and CDR2 sequences are SGDLS and YYNGEE. Another Seattle source contributed samples from volunteer blood donors who had recovered from COVID-19. Whole blood was collected in K2EDTA tubes by collaborating institutions according to the institutions' own protocols. For TCRbeta analysis, collaborators shipped samples as frozen whole blood, isolated PBMCs, or DNA extracted from either of those sample types. Study-level results and caveats: The amount of clinical and demographic metadata varied by source and participant and was provided uncurated.

TCRbeta CDR3 regions were amplified from genomic DNA by means of the immunoSEQ Assay, a bias-controlled multiplex PCR. The study's own analysis went as follows. The number of nucleated cells in each sample was estimated from the amplification of reference gene primers within the assay. To quantify the absolute abundance of each unique TCRbeta CDR3 rearrangement, sequence reads were collapsed and filtered. For each sample, productive Simpson clonality was calculated as the square root of Simpson's diversity index over productive rearrangements. This immuneACCESS table, as held by TCRdb, lists in-frame sequences with V and J called but not all clones. Of the missing ones, under half trace to an unresolved V gene in checked studies; the others have no known cause. V and J calls and clone size are given by that table; D and trimming were obtained from the DNA. In this sample the table shows 250,000 or so clones, less than 90% of which occur a single time. The ten biggest clones cover approximately 1.5% of the sample.

On this clone itself: Its antigen remains undetermined. No base-level quality is on record; no much larger clone is a single base apart.

The receptor comes from a woman aged 40 to 50 who had recovered from COVID-19. Here the chain combines TRBV9 and TRBJ2-7, and 8 bases in between align with TRBD1. The sample consisted of peripheral blood. At the DNA level, the sequence is TGTGCCAGCAGCGTCTATCAGGGGGCCGAGCAGTACTTC. Translated, it reads CASSVYQGAEQYF.